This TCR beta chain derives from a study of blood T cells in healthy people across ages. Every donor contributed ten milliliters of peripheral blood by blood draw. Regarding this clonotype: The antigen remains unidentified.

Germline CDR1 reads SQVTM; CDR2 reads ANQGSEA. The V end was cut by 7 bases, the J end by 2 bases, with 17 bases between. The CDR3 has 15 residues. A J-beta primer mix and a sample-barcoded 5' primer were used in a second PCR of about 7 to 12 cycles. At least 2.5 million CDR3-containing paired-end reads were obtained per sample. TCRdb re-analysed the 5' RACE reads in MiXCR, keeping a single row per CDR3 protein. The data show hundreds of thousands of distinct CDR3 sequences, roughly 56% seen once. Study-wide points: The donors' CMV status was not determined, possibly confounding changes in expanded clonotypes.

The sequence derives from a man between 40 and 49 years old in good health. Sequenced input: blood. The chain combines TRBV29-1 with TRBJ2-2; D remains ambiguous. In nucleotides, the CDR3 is TGCAGCGCCCGTGGCGGCAGCACAAACACCGGGGAGCTGTTTTTT. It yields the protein CSARGGSTNTGELFF.